This T cell receptor (beta chain) was recorded in a study of blood T cell repertoires in COVID-19 (dated by TCRdb to 2020 to 2022). Study-level background: Samples from collaborators originated in the United States, Italy and Spain and spanned both the acute and convalescent phases of COVID-19. The repertoires were made available in a free public database intended to serve as a resource for research on the immune response to SARS-CoV-2. Samples were obtained from the ongoing ImmuneRACE study (first 160 participants) and from 950 to 1,500 subjects provided by 6 global collaborators. Deeply sampled blood TCRbeta repertoires from subjects exposed to, actively infected with, or recovered from COVID-19 were included in the dataset. A de-identified subject ID, COVID-19 status, age in years and sex were almost always included in the sample metadata. The material from the prospective study consisted of cDNA or gDNA derived from T cells, B-cell-depleted T cells, or PBMCs. Where HLA class I and class II types were available, the types were taken from metadata supplied by the sample provider, not from assay-based typing.

As concerns this clone: The antigen it binds to is not known. No much larger clone is present one base from it, and per-base qualities are unavailable.

TCRbeta CDR3 regions were amplified from genomic DNA by means of the immunoSEQ Assay, a bias-controlled multiplex PCR. The authors' pipeline ran thus. The number of nucleated cells in each sample was estimated from the amplification of reference gene primers within the assay. To quantify the absolute abundance of each unique TCRbeta CDR3 rearrangement, sequence reads were collapsed and filtered. For each sample, productive Simpson clonality was calculated as the square root of Simpson's diversity index across productive rearrangements. The clones in this table, taken by TCRdb from immuneACCESS, are in-frame only. Not every clone is retained; where verified, under half of the shortfall comes from an unresolved V gene, and the cause of the rest is unknown. V and J calls and clone size are copied from that table; D and trimming were computed from the DNA. This sample comprises about 280,000 clones, nearly 90% of them detected only once. The ten biggest clones cover 1.7% of the sample.

The research as a whole found: How much clinical and demographic metadata was included differed by source and by participant, and the metadata was provided uncurated.

Its CDR3 holds 13 amino acids, cysteine through phenylalanine. Of the read, only the CDR3 DNA is kept; its 39 bases are in frame from base 1. The germline ends are 6 bases apart after V is trimmed by 4 bases and J by 0 bases. According to the germline V gene, CDR1 reads MNHEY and CDR2 reads SVGAGI. Participants in the prospective study were enrolled through a virtual design, were aged about 18 to 89 years, and lived in roughly 24 United States geographic areas. In the prospective study, participants were assigned to cohorts based on the clinical history participants reported in a screening survey and a study questionnaire. Mobile phlebotomists in the prospective study collected whole blood, serum and a nasopharyngeal or oropharyngeal swab from every participant. Participants in the prospective study had the option to provide additional blood draws and questionnaires over an approximately two-month period. Before DNA extraction, prospective study blood samples were shipped either frozen or at room temperature.

The sample comprised PBMCs or T cells enriched from blood (not recorded which). The receptor was isolated from a woman younger than 35 with acute COVID-19. This sequence uses TRBV6-5 and TRBJ1-2; D gene: possibly TRBD1, on 6 matching bases. The DNA is as follows: TGTGCCAGCAGTTGGACAGCTAACTATGGCTACACCTTC. It specifies CASSWTANYGYTF.